The entry below describes one T cell receptor (beta chain). These data are taken from a study of blood T cell repertoires in COVID-19. Germline-derived CDR1 and CDR2 are SGHDT and YYEEEE. With 0 bases removed from V and 2 bases from J, the gap between germline ends came to 8 bases. The CDR3 runs to 14 residues. The data were produced by immunoSEQ multiplex PCR, yet TCRdb's version contains in-frame clones alone and is incomplete. The data contain 150,000 or so clones, roughly 80% of them singletons. The genes are TRBV5-6 and TRBJ2-5, with a tentative D call TRBD1 (6 bases). The material sequenced was PBMCs or T cells enriched from blood (not recorded which). The TCR was taken from a woman in her 40s with acute COVID-19. CDR3 residues: CASSLGGGQETQYF. The CDR3 DNA reads TGTGCCAGCAGCTTGGGAGGGGGACAAGAGACCCAGTACTTC.